These T cell receptor beta chains were read from a single sample in a study of CD8+CD57+ T cells in acquired aplastic anemia. TCRdb re-analysed the reads in MiXCR, keeping a single row per CDR3 protein. The data show 300,000 or so distinct CDR3 sequences, under 60% seen once. Sequenced: sorted CD4+, CD8+, or CD8+CD57+ T cells (not recorded which) from PBMCs. These receptors were obtained from a human donor with aplastic anemia. The CDR3 runs from the conserved cysteine through the conserved F or W. Fields, in order: clone size, J gene, D gene, V gene, CDR3 protein, CDR3 DNA. D genes are given only for firm matches. Rows give clone size only sometimes, using once, few, many, or a class for an expanded clone.

clone_size: .
j_call: TRBJ2-3
d_call: TRBD2
v_call: TRBV29-1
cdr3_aa: CSVDLGLAGGPNTQYF
cdr3_nt: TGCAGCGTTGATCTAGGGCTAGCGGGGGGGCCTAATACGCAGTATTTT

clone_size: .
j_call: TRBJ2-1
d_call: TRBD2
v_call: TRBV5-1
cdr3_aa: CASSSRLAGVGYEQFF
cdr3_nt: TGCGCCAGCAGCTCACGACTAGCGGGAGTTGGGTATGAGCAGTTCTTC

clone_size: few
j_call: TRBJ2-2
d_call: .
v_call: TRBV10-3
cdr3_aa: CAIASDRLSLVGELFF
cdr3_nt: TGTGCCATCGCGAGTGATAGACTGTCGCTCGTCGGGGAGCTGTTTTTT

clone_size: few
j_call: TRBJ1-1
d_call: TRBD1
v_call: TRBV19
cdr3_aa: CASSIHGTGLNTEAFF
cdr3_nt: TGTGCCAGTAGTATTCATGGGACAGGGCTGAACACTGAAGCTTTCTTT

clone_size: .
j_call: TRBJ2-5
d_call: .
v_call: TRBV6-6
cdr3_aa: CASSYSRIGKTQYF
cdr3_nt: TGTGCCAGCAGTTACTCGAGGATAGGGAAAACCCAGTACTTC

clone_size: .
j_call: TRBJ2-6
d_call: .
v_call: TRBV5-4
cdr3_aa: CASSPRQAANVLTF
cdr3_nt: TGCGCCAGCAGCCCCCGGCAGGCGGCCAACGTCCTGACTTTC

clone_size: .
j_call: TRBJ2-7
d_call: .
v_call: TRBV20-1
cdr3_aa: CSASLPASTSFHEKYF
cdr3_nt: TGCAGTGCTAGCCTACCAGCCTCGACTAGTTTCCACGAGAAGTACTTC

clone_size: .
j_call: TRBJ1-6
d_call: .
v_call: TRBV7-9
cdr3_aa: CASSLEQINSPLHF
cdr3_nt: TGTGCCAGCAGCTTAGAGCAGATTAATTCACCCCTCCACTTT

clone_size: once
j_call: TRBJ1-1
d_call: .
v_call: TRBV9
cdr3_aa: CASSVEDAVPTEAFF
cdr3_nt: TGTGCCAGCAGCGTAGAGGATGCCGTGCCCACTGAAGCTTTCTTT

clone_size: .
j_call: TRBJ2-5
d_call: TRBD2
v_call: TRBV20-1
cdr3_aa: CSAIGTRWETQYF
cdr3_nt: TGCAGTGCTATTGGGACTAGATGGGAGACCCAGTACTTC

clone_size: many
j_call: TRBJ2-2
d_call: .
v_call: TRBV5-1
cdr3_aa: CASSLPGTNTGELFF
cdr3_nt: TGCGCCAGCAGCTTGCCAGGGACGAACACCGGGGAGCTGTTTTTT

clone_size: .
j_call: TRBJ2-3
d_call: TRBD2
v_call: TRBV9
cdr3_aa: CASSWSSGKDTQYF
cdr3_nt: TGTGCCAGCAGCTGGAGTAGCGGGAAAGATACGCAGTATTTT

clone_size: many
j_call: TRBJ1-2
d_call: .
v_call: TRBV6-1
cdr3_aa: CASSRSNYGYTF
cdr3_nt: TGTGCCAGCTCAAGGAGCAACTATGGCTACACCTTC

clone_size: .
j_call: TRBJ2-5
d_call: TRBD2
v_call: TRBV9
cdr3_aa: CASSVGGTSGTQETQYF
cdr3_nt: TGTGCCAGCAGCGTAGGGGGGACTAGCGGGACTCAAGAGACCCAGTACTTC

clone_size: .
j_call: TRBJ2-3
d_call: TRBD1
v_call: TRBV5-1
cdr3_aa: CASSWAFWTGFGVTDTQYF
cdr3_nt: TGCGCCAGCAGCTGGGCATTTTGGACAGGGTTTGGCGTCACAGATACGCAGTATTTT

clone_size: .
j_call: TRBJ1-1
d_call: TRBD1
v_call: TRBV7-9
cdr3_aa: CGSSQTGGGTEAFF
cdr3_nt: TGTGGCAGCAGCCAGACAGGGGGCGGGACTGAAGCTTTCTTT

clone_size: many
j_call: TRBJ2-1
d_call: .
v_call: TRBV5-1
cdr3_aa: CASSLFHPKTNEQFF
cdr3_nt: TGCGCCAGCAGCTTGTTTCACCCCAAAACCAATGAGCAGTTCTTC

clone_size: .
j_call: TRBJ1-5
d_call: .
v_call: TRBV20-1
cdr3_aa: CSASLALQHF
cdr3_nt: TGCAGTGCTAGTTTGGCCCTCCAGCATTTT

clone_size: .
j_call: TRBJ2-7
d_call: TRBD1
v_call: TRBV7-2
cdr3_aa: CASSLEGQLDYEQYF
cdr3_nt: TGTGCCAGCAGCTTAGAGGGACAGTTAGACTACGAGCAGTACTTC

clone_size: few
j_call: TRBJ2-5
d_call: TRBD1
v_call: TRBV7-3
cdr3_aa: CASSWSGQGGETQYF
cdr3_nt: TGTGCCAGCAGCTGGTCGGGACAGGGTGGGGAGACCCAGTACTTC

clone_size: .
j_call: TRBJ1-4
d_call: .
v_call: TRBV6-5
cdr3_aa: CASSDETPVLFF
cdr3_nt: TGTGCCAGCAGTGACGAGACGCCCGTTCTGTTTTTT

clone_size: few
j_call: TRBJ2-7
d_call: .
v_call: TRBV7-6
cdr3_aa: CASSYIHRIFCEQYF
cdr3_nt: TGTGCCAGCAGCTACATTCATCGTATCTTCTGCGAGCAGTACTTC

clone_size: .
j_call: TRBJ1-1
d_call: TRBD1
v_call: TRBV19
cdr3_aa: CASKEGATEAFF
cdr3_nt: TGTGCCAGTAAGGAGGGGGCCACTGAAGCTTTCTTT

clone_size: many
j_call: TRBJ2-3
d_call: TRBD1
v_call: TRBV20-1
cdr3_aa: CSAIGTGNTDTQYF
cdr3_nt: TGCAGTGCTATTGGGACAGGCAACACAGATACGCAGTATTTT

clone_size: .
j_call: TRBJ1-2
d_call: .
v_call: TRBV20-1
cdr3_aa: CSASPYTF
cdr3_nt: TGCAGTGCTTCTCCCTACACCTTC

clone_size: few
j_call: TRBJ1-1
d_call: .
v_call: TRBV7-8
cdr3_aa: CASSLAVRNTEAFF
cdr3_nt: TGTGCCAGCAGCTTAGCGGTCAGAAACACTGAAGCTTTCTTT

clone_size: .
j_call: TRBJ2-6
d_call: .
v_call: TRBV9
cdr3_aa: CASSVGAGANVLTF
cdr3_nt: TGTGCCAGCAGCGTAGGCGCGGGGGCCAACGTCCTGACTTTC

clone_size: .
j_call: TRBJ1-6
d_call: .
v_call: TRBV6-5
cdr3_aa: CASSYSGKMSRLHF
cdr3_nt: TGTGCCAGCAGTTACTCTGGCAAGATGTCACGCCTCCACTTT

clone_size: .
j_call: TRBJ2-4
d_call: .
v_call: TRBV10-3
cdr3_aa: CASIMEKLAKNIQYF
cdr3_nt: TGTGCTAGTATTATGGAAAAGCTGGCCAAAAACATTCAGTACTTC

clone_size: .
j_call: TRBJ1-2
d_call: TRBD1
v_call: TRBV5-1
cdr3_aa: CASSFGQGANYGYTF
cdr3_nt: TGCGCCAGCAGCTTCGGACAGGGGGCGAACTATGGCTACACCTTC

clone_size: .
j_call: TRBJ2-7
d_call: TRBD2
v_call: TRBV7-9
cdr3_aa: CASSSTSGGVYEQYF
cdr3_nt: TGTGCCAGCAGCTCGACGAGCGGGGGGGTCTACGAGCAGTACTTC

clone_size: .
j_call: TRBJ2-7
d_call: TRBD1
v_call: TRBV7-8
cdr3_aa: CASSSQQGAGEQYF
cdr3_nt: TGTGCCAGCAGCTCACAACAGGGGGCGGGTGAGCAGTACTTC

clone_size: .
j_call: TRBJ1-5
d_call: .
v_call: TRBV19
cdr3_aa: CASTAGAVQPQHF
cdr3_nt: TGTGCCAGTACGGCGGGGGCCGTACAGCCCCAGCATTTT

clone_size: many
j_call: TRBJ1-4
d_call: TRBD1
v_call: TRBV5-1
cdr3_aa: CASSLSGTGNEKLFF
cdr3_nt: TGCGCCAGCAGCTTGAGCGGGACAGGGAATGAAAAACTGTTTTTT

clone_size: .
j_call: TRBJ2-1
d_call: TRBD2
v_call: TRBV7-8
cdr3_aa: CASSRRGLAGNSLASNEQFF
cdr3_nt: TGTGCCAGCAGCCGACGCGGACTAGCGGGCAATTCCCTCGCCAGCAATGAGCAGTTCTTC

clone_size: many
j_call: TRBJ2-1
d_call: .
v_call: TRBV12-3/TRBV12-4
cdr3_aa: CASSHVSSEQFF
cdr3_nt: TGTGCCAGCAGTCATGTGAGTAGCGAGCAGTTCTTC

clone_size: .
j_call: TRBJ2-7
d_call: TRBD2
v_call: TRBV20-1
cdr3_aa: CSASRTALAGHEQYF
cdr3_nt: TGCAGTGCTAGTAGGACAGCCTTAGCGGGACACGAGCAGTACTTC

clone_size: .
j_call: TRBJ2-1
d_call: TRBD1
v_call: TRBV9
cdr3_aa: CASSLTGQGNNEQFF
cdr3_nt: TGTGCCAGCAGTCTTACGGGACAGGGGAACAATGAGCAGTTCTTC

clone_size: .
j_call: TRBJ1-2
d_call: .
v_call: TRBV2
cdr3_aa: CASSVEGQAHYGYTF
cdr3_nt: TGTGCCAGCAGCGTAGAGGGCCAGGCTCACTATGGCTACACCTTC

clone_size: .
j_call: TRBJ2-6
d_call: .
v_call: TRBV6-6
cdr3_aa: CASSTGSSGANVLTF
cdr3_nt: TGTGCCAGCAGCACCGGGAGCTCTGGGGCCAACGTCCTGACTTTC

clone_size: many
j_call: TRBJ2-3
d_call: .
v_call: TRBV20-1
cdr3_aa: CSASGDNVYTDTQYF
cdr3_nt: TGCAGTGCTAGTGGGGACAACGTTTACACAGATACGCAGTATTTT

clone_size: many
j_call: TRBJ1-2
d_call: TRBD1
v_call: TRBV12-3/TRBV12-4
cdr3_aa: CASSLRVRGNYGYTF
cdr3_nt: TGTGCCAGCAGTTTAAGGGTCAGGGGGAACTATGGCTACACCTTC

clone_size: many
j_call: TRBJ2-5
d_call: .
v_call: TRBV11-2
cdr3_aa: CASSKTTRGIQETQYF
cdr3_nt: TGTGCCAGCAGCAAGACAACTAGGGGGATTCAAGAGACCCAGTACTTC

clone_size: .
j_call: TRBJ1-2
d_call: .
v_call: TRBV3-1
cdr3_aa: CASRGQQLNYGHTF
cdr3_nt: TGTGCCAGCCGGGGACAACAGCTAAACTATGGCCACACCTTC

clone_size: .
j_call: TRBJ1-1
d_call: .
v_call: TRBV29-1
cdr3_aa: CSVQGSTEAFF
cdr3_nt: TGCAGCGTTCAGGGCAGCACTGAAGCTTTCTTT